This is a list of T cell receptor beta chains from one sample in a study of shared clonotypes between healthy human individuals. Libraries were prepared by immunoSEQ multiplex PCR; TCRdb keeps only in-frame clonotypes and omits some of them. The data contain some 2.1 million clones, about 94% of them singletons. The sequenced sample consisted of naive CD8+ T cells sorted from blood. The receptors shown here come from a man between 18 and 35 years old in good health. CDR3s include the opening cysteine and the closing phenylalanine or tryptophan. D genes are given only for firm matches. Only part of the rows carry a size: once, few, many, or a class if the clone is expanded.

J gene: TRBJ1-5
clone size: -
D gene: TRBD1
V gene: TRBV19
CDR3 DNA: TGTGCCAGTAGTATCAGGGACAGTAATCAGCCCCAGCATTTT
CDR3 protein: CASSIRDSNQPQHF

J gene: TRBJ1-5
clone size: -
D gene: -
V gene: TRBV6-1
CDR3 DNA: TGTGCCAGCAGTGAAGGGGGCAGGGGATTCGGCTACAATCAGCCCCAGCATTTT
CDR3 protein: CASSEGGRGFGYNQPQHF

J gene: TRBJ2-5
clone size: -
D gene: TRBD2
V gene: TRBV7-2
CDR3 DNA: TGTGCCAGCAGCTTTTCCGGTCTAGCGGAAGAGACCCAGTACTTC
CDR3 protein: CASSFSGLAEETQYF

J gene: TRBJ2-3
clone size: -
D gene: TRBD2
V gene: TRBV13
CDR3 DNA: TGTGCCAGCAGCTTGATTGAGGTAGTTAGCGGGAAGGGAACAGATACGCAGTATTTT
CDR3 protein: CASSLIEVVSGKGTDTQYF

J gene: TRBJ2-7
clone size: -
D gene: -
V gene: TRBV27
CDR3 DNA: TGTGCCAGCAGCCCAGGACCGGGCGCAGTCCTGTACTTC
CDR3 protein: CASSPGPGAVLYF

J gene: TRBJ1-3
clone size: -
D gene: TRBD1
V gene: TRBV13
CDR3 DNA: TGTGCCAGCAGCTTAGCGGGACAGGGGAGGAACACCATATATTTT
CDR3 protein: CASSLAGQGRNTIYF

J gene: TRBJ1-2
clone size: -
D gene: -
V gene: TRBV20-1
CDR3 DNA: TGCAGTGCTGGGGAAAACTATGGCTACACCTTC
CDR3 protein: CSAGENYGYTF

J gene: TRBJ2-1
clone size: -
D gene: -
V gene: TRBV9
CDR3 DNA: TGTGCCAGCAGCGTAGATATAGCGGCCTACAATGAGCAGTTCTTC
CDR3 protein: CASSVDIAAYNEQFF

J gene: TRBJ2-2
clone size: -
D gene: -
V gene: TRBV15
CDR3 DNA: TGTGCCACCAGCAGAGTGTTGGAGGGGAAAGGCGGGGAGCTGTTTTTT
CDR3 protein: CATSRVLEGKGGELFF

J gene: TRBJ2-3
clone size: few
D gene: TRBD2
V gene: TRBV9
CDR3 DNA: TGTGCCAGCAGCGTAGTAGCGGGGGGGCCCGATACGCAGTATTTT
CDR3 protein: CASSVVAGGPDTQYF

J gene: TRBJ2-5
clone size: -
D gene: -
V gene: TRBV7-8
CDR3 DNA: TGTGCCAGCACCCCGCCCATCTCCCAAGAGACCCAGTACTTC
CDR3 protein: CASTPPISQETQYF

J gene: TRBJ1-4
clone size: once
D gene: -
V gene: TRBV7-9
CDR3 DNA: TGTGCCAGCAGCTTAGAGGCGGGGGCTTCTAATGAAAAACTGTTTTTT
CDR3 protein: CASSLEAGASNEKLFF

J gene: TRBJ1-2
clone size: -
D gene: TRBD1
V gene: TRBV5-1
CDR3 DNA: TGCGCCAGCAGCTCATCCGGGACAGGGGGCCTCTATGGCTACACCTTC
CDR3 protein: CASSSSGTGGLYGYTF

J gene: TRBJ2-7
clone size: -
D gene: -
V gene: TRBV29-1
CDR3 DNA: TGCAGCGTTTCGCCTCCCTACGAGCAGTACTTC
CDR3 protein: CSVSPPYEQYF

J gene: TRBJ2-1
clone size: -
D gene: -
V gene: TRBV4-1
CDR3 DNA: TGCGCCAGCAGCCAAATCCAGTTGAATGAGCAGTTCTTC
CDR3 protein: CASSQIQLNEQFF

J gene: TRBJ2-6
clone size: once
D gene: -
V gene: TRBV27
CDR3 DNA: TGTGCCAGCAGCAATCTCCTCTCTGGGGCCAACGTCCTGACTTTC
CDR3 protein: CASSNLLSGANVLTF

J gene: TRBJ1-1
clone size: -
D gene: -
V gene: TRBV2
CDR3 DNA: TGTGCCAGCAGTGATCCGGGAAGGTCGAACACTGAAGCTTTCTTT
CDR3 protein: CASSDPGRSNTEAFF

J gene: TRBJ2-1
clone size: -
D gene: TRBD2
V gene: TRBV27
CDR3 DNA: TGTGCCAGCAGTTTAGTACTAGCGGGAGTGAATGAGCAGTTCTTC
CDR3 protein: CASSLVLAGVNEQFF

J gene: TRBJ2-1
clone size: -
D gene: TRBD2
V gene: TRBV2
CDR3 DNA: TGTGCCAGCAGTGAACTTAGCGGGGGCCTCGATGAGCAGTTCTTC
CDR3 protein: CASSELSGGLDEQFF

J gene: TRBJ2-1
clone size: -
D gene: -
V gene: TRBV30
CDR3 DNA: TGTGCCTGGAATGTAAGGGTTGGGGTAGTGGGGTACAATGAGCAGTTCTTC
CDR3 protein: CAWNVRVGVVGYNEQFF

J gene: TRBJ2-1
clone size: once
D gene: -
V gene: TRBV13
CDR3 DNA: TGTGCCAGCAGCTTAACGGGCTCCTACAATGAGCAGTTCTTC
CDR3 protein: CASSLTGSYNEQFF

J gene: TRBJ2-7
clone size: -
D gene: -
V gene: TRBV5-6
CDR3 DNA: TGTGCCAGCAGCTTGCCCCGGGTCAGCCGCTACGAGCAGTACTTC
CDR3 protein: CASSLPRVSRYEQYF